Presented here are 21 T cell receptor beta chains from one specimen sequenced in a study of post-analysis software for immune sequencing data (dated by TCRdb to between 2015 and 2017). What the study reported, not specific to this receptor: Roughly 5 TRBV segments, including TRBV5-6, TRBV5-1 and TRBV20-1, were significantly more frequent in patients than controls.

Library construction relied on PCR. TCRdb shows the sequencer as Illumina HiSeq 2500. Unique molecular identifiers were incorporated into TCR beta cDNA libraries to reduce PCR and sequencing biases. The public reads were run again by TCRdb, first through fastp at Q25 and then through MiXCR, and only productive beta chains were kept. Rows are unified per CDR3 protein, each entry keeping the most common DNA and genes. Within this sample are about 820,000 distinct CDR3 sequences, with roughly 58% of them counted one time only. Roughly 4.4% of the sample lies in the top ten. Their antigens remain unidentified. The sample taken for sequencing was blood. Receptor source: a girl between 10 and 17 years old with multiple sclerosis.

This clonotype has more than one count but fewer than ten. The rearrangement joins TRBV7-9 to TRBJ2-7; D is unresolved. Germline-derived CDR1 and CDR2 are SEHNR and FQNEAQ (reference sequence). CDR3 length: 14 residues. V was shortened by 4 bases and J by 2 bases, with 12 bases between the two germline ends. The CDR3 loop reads CASSSSSDTYEQYF. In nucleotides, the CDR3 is TGTGCCAGCAGCTCATCGTCGGATACCTACGAGCAGTACTTC.

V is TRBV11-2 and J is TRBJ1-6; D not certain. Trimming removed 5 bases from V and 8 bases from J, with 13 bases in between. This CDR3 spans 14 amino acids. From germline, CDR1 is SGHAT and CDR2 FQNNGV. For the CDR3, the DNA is TGTGCCAGCAGCCTCGAGGTGGAGCATTCACCCCTCCACTTT. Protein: CASSLEVEHSPLHF.

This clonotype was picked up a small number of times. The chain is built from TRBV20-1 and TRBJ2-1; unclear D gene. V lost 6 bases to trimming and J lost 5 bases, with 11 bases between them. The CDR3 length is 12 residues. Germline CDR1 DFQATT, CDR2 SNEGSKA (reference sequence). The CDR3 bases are TGCAGTGCCCAAAGAACTGACAATGAGCAGTTCTTC. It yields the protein CSAQRTDNEQFF.

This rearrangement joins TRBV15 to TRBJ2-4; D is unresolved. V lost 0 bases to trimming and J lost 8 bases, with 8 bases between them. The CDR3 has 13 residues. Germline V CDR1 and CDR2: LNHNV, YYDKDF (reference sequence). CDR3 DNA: TGTGCCACCAGCAGAGATGGCCGGGACATTCAGTACTTC. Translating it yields CATSRDGRDIQYF.

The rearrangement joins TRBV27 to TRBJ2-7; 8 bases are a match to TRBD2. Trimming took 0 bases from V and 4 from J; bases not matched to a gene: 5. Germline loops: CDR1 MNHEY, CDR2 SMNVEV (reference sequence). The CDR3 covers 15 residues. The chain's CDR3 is CASSLSGLAVYEQYF. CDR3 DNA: TGTGCCAGCAGTTTATCCGGACTAGCAGTATACGAGCAGTACTTC.

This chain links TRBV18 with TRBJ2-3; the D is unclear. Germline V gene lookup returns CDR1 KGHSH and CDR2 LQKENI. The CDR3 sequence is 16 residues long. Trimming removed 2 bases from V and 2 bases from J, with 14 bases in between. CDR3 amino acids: CASSPMTALNTDTQYF. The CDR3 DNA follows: TGTGCCAGCTCACCAATGACGGCACTAAACACAGATACGCAGTATTTT. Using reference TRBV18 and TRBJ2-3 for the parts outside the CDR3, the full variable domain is NAGVMQNPRHLVRRRGQEARLRCSPMKGHSHVYWYRQLPEEGLKFMVYLQKENIIDESGMPKERFSAEFPKEGPSILRIQQVVRGDSAAYFCASSPMTALNTDTQYFGPGTRLTVL.

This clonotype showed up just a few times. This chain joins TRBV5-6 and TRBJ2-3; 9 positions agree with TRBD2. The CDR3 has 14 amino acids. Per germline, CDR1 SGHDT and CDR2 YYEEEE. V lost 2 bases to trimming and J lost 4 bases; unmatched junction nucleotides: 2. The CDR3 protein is CASSFSGGSDTQYF. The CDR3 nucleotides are TGTGCCAGCAGCTTTAGCGGGGGCTCAGATACGCAGTATTTT.

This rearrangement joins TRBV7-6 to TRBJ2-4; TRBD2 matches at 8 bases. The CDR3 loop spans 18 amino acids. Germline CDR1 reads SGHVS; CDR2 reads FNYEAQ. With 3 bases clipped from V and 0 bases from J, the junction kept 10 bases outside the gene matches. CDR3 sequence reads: CASSLGSGIDIAKNIQYF. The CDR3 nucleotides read TGTGCCAGCAGCTTGGGTAGCGGGATAGATATAGCCAAAAACATTCAGTACTTC.

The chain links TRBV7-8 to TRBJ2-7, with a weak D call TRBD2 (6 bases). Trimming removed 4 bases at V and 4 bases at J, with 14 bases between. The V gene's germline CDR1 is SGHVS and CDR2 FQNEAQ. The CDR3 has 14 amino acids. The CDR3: CASSWRGDLYEQYF. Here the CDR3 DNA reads TGTGCCAGCAGCTGGCGAGGGGACTTGTACGAGCAGTACTTC.

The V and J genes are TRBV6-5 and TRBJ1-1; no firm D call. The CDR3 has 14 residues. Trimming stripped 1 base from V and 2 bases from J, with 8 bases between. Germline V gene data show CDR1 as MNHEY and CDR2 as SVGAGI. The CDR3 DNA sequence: TGTGCCAGCAGTTACTACAGACTAAACACTGAAGCTTTCTTT. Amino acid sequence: CASSYYRLNTEAFF.

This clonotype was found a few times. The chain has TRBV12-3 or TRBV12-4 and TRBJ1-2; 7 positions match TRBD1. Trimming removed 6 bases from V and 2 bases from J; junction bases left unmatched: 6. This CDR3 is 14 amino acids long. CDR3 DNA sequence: TGTGCCAGCAGGATGACAGGGTGGAACTATGGCTACACCTTC. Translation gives CASRMTGWNYGYTF.

The CDR3 loop is CASSLGGPGVAGLARTDTQYF. The CDR3 DNA reads TGTGCCAGCAGCTTGGGGGGCCCCGGGGTAGCGGGACTTGCACGCACAGATACGCAGTATTTT. The chain carries TRBV11-1 and TRBJ2-3; 8 nucleotides agree with TRBD2. The CDR3 runs 21 residues. The germline CDR1 and CDR2 sequences are SGHAT and FQDESV (reference sequence). V shed 3 bases and J 1 base; nucleotides not matched to a gene: 21.

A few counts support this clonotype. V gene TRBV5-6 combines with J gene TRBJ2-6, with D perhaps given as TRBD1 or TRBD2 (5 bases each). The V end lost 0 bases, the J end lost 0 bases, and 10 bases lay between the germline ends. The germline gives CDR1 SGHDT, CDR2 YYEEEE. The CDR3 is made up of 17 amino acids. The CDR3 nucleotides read TGTGCCAGCAGCTTGGGGGGGACGTCCTCTGGGGCCAACGTCCTGACTTTC. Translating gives CASSLGGTSSGANVLTF. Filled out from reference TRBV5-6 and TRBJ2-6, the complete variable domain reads DAGVTQSPTHLIKTRGQQVTLRCSPKSGHDTVSWYQQALGQGPQFIFQYYEEEERQRGNFPDRFSGHQFPNYSSELNVNALLLGDSALYLCASSLGGTSSGANVLTFGAGSRLTVL.

The CDR3: CSARTNQETQYF. The CDR3 DNA reads as TGCAGTGCCAGGACTAACCAAGAGACCCAGTACTTC. The V call is TRBV20-1, the J call TRBJ2-5, with a tentative D call TRBD2 (6 bases). Looked up from germline, CDR1 is DFQATT and CDR2 is SNEGSKA (reference sequence). The length of the CDR3 is 12 residues. Trimming took off 6 bases at V and 0 bases at J, with 8 bases between the two ends.

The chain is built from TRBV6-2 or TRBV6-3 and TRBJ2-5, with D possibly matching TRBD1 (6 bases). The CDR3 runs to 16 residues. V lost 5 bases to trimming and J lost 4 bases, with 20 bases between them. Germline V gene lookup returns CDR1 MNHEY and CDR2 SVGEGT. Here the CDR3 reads CASSTGGGGRRETQYF. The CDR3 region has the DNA TGTGCCAGCAGTACTGGTGGGGGCGGCCGGAGAGAGACCCAGTACTTC.

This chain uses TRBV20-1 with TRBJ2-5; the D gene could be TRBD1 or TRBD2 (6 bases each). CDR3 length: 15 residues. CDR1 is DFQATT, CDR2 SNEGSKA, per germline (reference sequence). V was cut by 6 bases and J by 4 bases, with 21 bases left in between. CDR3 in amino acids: CSAARPGAQRETQYF. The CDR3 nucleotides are TGCAGTGCCGCGAGGCCGGGGGCGCAGAGAGAGACCCAGTACTTC.

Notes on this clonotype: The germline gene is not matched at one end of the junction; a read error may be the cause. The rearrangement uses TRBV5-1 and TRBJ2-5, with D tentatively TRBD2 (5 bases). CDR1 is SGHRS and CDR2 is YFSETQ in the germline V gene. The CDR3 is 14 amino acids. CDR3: CAGSLGSVQETQYF. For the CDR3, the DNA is TGCGCCGGCAGCTTGGGGAGCGTCCAAGAGACCCAGTACTTC.

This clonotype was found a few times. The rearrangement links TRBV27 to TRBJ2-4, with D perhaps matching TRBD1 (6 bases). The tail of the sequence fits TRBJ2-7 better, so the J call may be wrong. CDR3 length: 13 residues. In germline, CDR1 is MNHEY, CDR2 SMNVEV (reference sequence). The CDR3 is CASTATGSYEQYF. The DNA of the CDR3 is TGTGCCAGCACCGCGACAGGCAGCTACGAGCAGTACTTC.

CDR3 region: CASSVGGATDYEQYF. For the CDR3, the DNA is TGCGCCAGCAGCGTCGGCGGAGCCACGGATTACGAGCAGTACTTC. This chain uses TRBV5-1 with TRBJ2-7; no clear D. The CDR3 has 15 amino acids. With 4 bases removed from V and 4 bases from J, the gap between germline ends came to 18 bases. CDR1 is SGHRS and CDR2 is YFSETQ in the germline V gene.

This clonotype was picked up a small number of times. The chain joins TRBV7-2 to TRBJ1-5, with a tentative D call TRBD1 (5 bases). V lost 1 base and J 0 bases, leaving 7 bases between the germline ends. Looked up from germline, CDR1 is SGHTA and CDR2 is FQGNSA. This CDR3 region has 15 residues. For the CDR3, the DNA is TGTGCCAGCAGCTTAGTGCAGGGTAGCAATCAGCCCCAGCATTTT. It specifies CASSLVQGSNQPQHF. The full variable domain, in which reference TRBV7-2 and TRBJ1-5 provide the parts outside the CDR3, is GAGVSQSPSNKVTEKGKDVELRCDPISGHTALYWYRQSLGQGLEFLIYFQGNSAPDKSGLPSDRFSAERTGGSVSTLTIQRTQQEDSAVYLCASSLVQGSNQPQHFGDGTRLSIL.

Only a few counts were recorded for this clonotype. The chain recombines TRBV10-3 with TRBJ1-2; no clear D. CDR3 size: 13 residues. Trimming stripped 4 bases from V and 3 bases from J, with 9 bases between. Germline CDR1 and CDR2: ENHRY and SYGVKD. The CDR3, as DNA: TGTGCCATCAGTGCGGACCGCGACTATGGCTACACCTTC. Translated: CAISADRDYGYTF.